These 5 T cell receptor beta chains share one sample of origin, sequenced in a study of neurological immune-mediated disorders. MiXCR, applied by TCRdb to the 5' RACE reads, yields one record per CDR3 protein. The profile covers 65,000 to 85,000 distinct CDR3 sequences, with 3.2% appearing a single time and more than 4.5% taken by the ten largest. Material for sequencing was PBMCs. Receptors were obtained from a woman in her forties or fifties with multiple sclerosis.

This clonotype was recorded many times. This chain uses TRBV20-1 with TRBJ2-1, with 10 bases matching TRBD2. Germline loops: CDR1 DFQATT, CDR2 SNEGSKA (reference sequence). Germline trimming cut 5 bases from V and 10 bases from J; bases unmatched to any gene: 14. The CDR3 contains 15 residues. Here the CDR3 reads CSAGSSGRAWEEQFF. The CDR3 coding sequence is TGCAGTGCTGGCTCGAGCGGGAGGGCCTGGGAAGAGCAGTTCTTC.

The table lists this clonotype with many counts. The V and J genes are TRBV15 and TRBJ2-5; D gene unclear. The CDR3 length is 13 residues. In germline, CDR1 is LNHNV, CDR2 YYDKDF (reference sequence). The ends were cut back, 0 bases at V and 7 bases at J, with 9 bases in the middle. Written as DNA, the CDR3 is TGTGCCACCAGCAGAGATATGGTGGGGACCCAGTACTTC. Translated: CATSRDMVGTQYF.

In the case of this clonotype: Being one base from a much bigger clone, this may be a read error. The rearrangement uses TRBV5-1 and TRBJ2-1; 8 bases match TRBD2. Unmatched junction bases numbered 8, after V lost 0 bases and J lost 9 bases. CDR1 is SGHRS and CDR2 is YFSETQ in the germline V gene. The CDR3 has 15 amino acids. CDR3 coding DNA: TGCGCCAGCAGCTTGGTGGGACTAGAATCGGGTGAGCAGTTCTTC. This codes for CASSLVGLESGEQFF.

This clonotype showed up many times. V and J are TRBV10-3 and TRBJ2-1; no reliable D call. V lost 3 bases and J lost 9, with 6 bases in between. The CDR3 runs to 11 residues. Germline CDR1 ENHRY, CDR2 SYGVKD. For the CDR3, the DNA is TGTGCCATCAGTGAAGGGCGTGAGCAGTTCTTC. It is translated as CAISEGREQFF.

This clonotype was picked up many times. The chain recombines TRBV27 with TRBJ2-5; possible D gene TRBD2, 5 bases. V was cut by 2 bases and J by 4 bases, with 11 bases left in between. CDR3 length: 14 amino acids. The germline V gene encodes CDR1 MNHEY and CDR2 SMNVEV (reference sequence). In nucleotides, the CDR3 is TGTGCCAGCAGTTTAGAGGCTAGCCTAGAGACCCAGTACTTC. Translated, it gives CASSLEASLETQYF.